This T cell receptor beta chain was captured in a study of OX40 agonist ivuxolimab in advanced cancers. Study details: Partial responses were achieved by three patients: one hepatocellular carcinoma, two cutaneous melanoma. Findings and limits, study-wide: Expanded clones belonging to CD8+ T cells outnumbered, on average, those of CD4+.

The data were produced by immunoSEQ multiplex PCR, yet TCRdb's version contains in-frame clones alone and is incomplete. The profile shows approximately 110,000 clones, 92% of them singletons. Comments on this clone: No antigen is known for it.

Autoimmune disease history or systemic immunosuppression led to patients being barred. This specimen was CD4+ or CD8+ T cells sorted from blood, taken in a trial of the OX40 agonist ivuxolimab. This receptor was identified in an adult with an advanced solid tumor such as melanoma, head and neck, liver or kidney cancer.

This CDR3 is CASSLRIPGQGSNTGELFF. CDR3 nucleotides: TGCGCCAGCAGCCTGCGTATTCCGGGACAGGGATCGAACACCGGGGAGCTGTTTTTT. The genes are TRBV4-1 and TRBJ2-2; 9 nucleotides line up with TRBD1. CDR3 length equals 19 residues. CDR1 and CDR2 from the germline V gene are MGHRA and YSYEKL. The ends lost 4 bases at V and 0 bases at J; junction bases unmatched: 12.